This TCR beta chain is from a study of cytomegalovirus exposure and HLA in healthy donors. Overall study findings and caveats: The study flagged about 150 TCR beta chains as cytomegalovirus-associated.

Primers: 60 Vbeta forward and 13 Jbeta reverse. Sequencing was performed with immunoSEQ multiplex PCR; in TCRdb, only in-frame clones are kept and a portion is missing. The table records about 190,000 clones, approximately 86% of them present only once. With respect to this clone: The antigen remains undetermined.

This CDR3 is 16 amino acids long. CDR1 MNHNS and CDR2 SASEGT come from the germline V gene. Trimming removed 2 bases from V and 1 base from J; junction bases left unmatched: 5. The receptor comes from a woman between 18 and 29 years old in good health and CMV-seronegative. Sequencing was carried out using PBMCs. V and J are TRBV6-1 and TRBJ1-3, with TRBD1 matching over 7 bases. The CDR3 region is CASSEPGRGSGNTIYF. The CDR3 nucleotides read TGTGCCAGCAGTGAACCCGGCAGGGGGTCTGGAAACACCATATATTTT.